The rows below give T cell receptor beta chains drawn from one sample of a study of PD-L1 blockade in urothelial cancer. Here immunoSEQ multiplex PCR was the method, and the copy in TCRdb shows in-frame clones only, minus some. Found here are about 110,000 clones, 80% to 95% of them singletons; the top ten hold under 5%. The specimen was PBMCs, collected around atezolizumab (anti-PD-L1) treatment. The source is a man aged 60 to 69 with urothelial cancer. Each CDR3 is given with its conserved first and last residue. A D gene is named only where the DNA matches it firmly. Where a row states a size, it is once, few, many or the class of an expanded clone; other rows omit it.

j_call,clone_size,v_call,cdr3_length,d_call,cdr3_aa,cdr3_nt
TRBJ1-1,-,TRBV30,12,TRBD1,CAQNRGATEAFF,TGTGCCCAAAACAGGGGTGCCACTGAAGCTTTCTTT
TRBJ1-2,-,TRBV19,15,-,CASSKDIAYLYGYTF,TGTGCCAGTAGTAAAGACATCGCGTACCTCTATGGCTACACCTTC
TRBJ1-5,-,TRBV18,15,-,CASSPMQGSNQPQHF,TGTGCCAGCTCACCAATGCAGGGAAGCAATCAGCCCCAGCATTTT
TRBJ1-4,-,TRBV28,16,-,CASSLDPVSTNEKLFF,TGTGCCAGCAGTTTAGATCCAGTTTCAACTAATGAAAAACTGTTTTTT
TRBJ2-2,-,TRBV6-6,16,TRBD2,CASSLVGGGNTGELFF,TGTGCCAGCAGTTTAGTAGGCGGGGGGAACACCGGGGAGCTGTTTTTT
TRBJ2-7,-,TRBV4-3,15,TRBD2,CASSQEGRGRYEQYF,TGCGCCAGCAGCCAAGAGGGGCGGGGGAGGTACGAGCAGTACTTC
TRBJ1-1,-,TRBV19,15,TRBD1,CASSTTSGTGTEAFF,TGTGCCAGTAGTACCACCTCCGGGACAGGGACTGAAGCTTTCTTT
TRBJ2-1,-,TRBV19,12,-,CASSTAYNEQFF,TGTGCCAGTAGTACTGCGTACAATGAGCAGTTCTTC
TRBJ2-2,-,TRBV11-2,15,-,CASSSPGENTGELFF,TGTGCCAGCAGCTCTCCGGGAGAAAACACCGGGGAGCTGTTTTTT
TRBJ2-7,few,TRBV27,14,TRBD1,CASSKTRGPGEQYF,TGTGCCAGCTCGAAGACCAGGGGGCCGGGCGAGCAGTACTTC
TRBJ1-1,-,TRBV5-4,16,-,CASSTRISTVPTEAFF,TGTGCCAGCAGCACGCGCATATCGACTGTCCCCACTGAAGCTTTCTTT
TRBJ2-7,-,TRBV11-2,16,TRBD2,CASSSLGRTSGGEQYF,TGTGCCAGCAGCTCGTTGGGGAGGACTAGCGGGGGGGAGCAGTACTTC
TRBJ2-1,once,TRBV9,16,-,CASSLGGESSYNEQFF,TGTGCCAGCAGTCTAGGCGGGGAGAGCTCCTACAATGAGCAGTTCTTC
TRBJ2-1,-,TRBV4-2,16,TRBD2,CASSERSGLAVNEQFF,TGTGCCAGCAGCGAAAGATCGGGACTAGCGGTCAATGAGCAGTTCTTC
TRBJ1-3,-,TRBV15,20,TRBD1,CATSRDTIRDRGLSGNTIYF,TGTGCCACCAGCAGAGACACAATCCGGGACAGGGGGCTATCTGGAAACACCATATATTTT
TRBJ2-7,-,TRBV5-1,14,-,CASSLVAGTYEQYF,TGCGCCAGCAGCTTGGTAGCAGGGACCTACGAGCAGTACTTC
TRBJ2-6,-,TRBV7-2,19,TRBD1,CASSSTGTGGRAGANVLTF,TGTGCCAGCAGCTCCACCGGGACAGGGGGCCGGGCTGGGGCCAACGTCCTGACTTTC
TRBJ2-3,once,TRBV30,15,TRBD2,CAWRRTSGSGDTQYF,TGTGCCTGGAGAAGGACTAGCGGGAGTGGAGATACGCAGTATTTT
TRBJ2-4,once,TRBV28,14,TRBD1,CASSLGQIKNIQYF,TGTGCCAGCAGTTTGGGACAGATCAAAAACATTCAGTACTTC
TRBJ2-2,-,TRBV9,16,TRBD2,CASSADGGFITGELFF,TGTGCCAGCAGCGCAGACGGGGGGTTCATCACCGGGGAGCTGTTTTTT
TRBJ2-7,-,TRBV18,14,TRBD1,CASSSDRGVVEQYF,TGTGCCAGCTCAAGCGACAGGGGGGTGGTCGAGCAGTACTTC
TRBJ2-7,once,TRBV6-1,13,-,CASSEASLYEQYF,TGTGCCAGCAGTGAGGCCAGTCTCTACGAGCAGTACTTC
TRBJ2-4,-,TRBV7-9,18,TRBD2,CASSSPPPGGGLENIQYF,TGTGCCAGCAGCTCCCCGCCTCCGGGGGGTGGGTTGGAAAACATTCAGTACTTC
TRBJ2-2,once,TRBV9,18,TRBD2,CASSSRFGGSGVTGELFF,TGTGCCAGCAGCTCCCGCTTTGGGGGTAGCGGGGTCACCGGGGAGCTGTTTTTT
TRBJ2-7,-,TRBV18,16,TRBD1,CASSSLRDRGIHEQYF,TGTGCCAGCTCATCTCTCCGGGACAGGGGAATCCACGAGCAGTACTTC
TRBJ1-5,-,TRBV19,16,-,CASSIQATAFNQPQHF,TGTGCCAGTAGTATTCAAGCGACAGCTTTCAATCAGCCCCAGCATTTT
TRBJ1-6,large,TRBV10-2,15,-,CASVTGLDYNSPLHF,TGCGCCAGCGTAACAGGGCTCGATTATAATTCACCCCTCCACTTT
TRBJ2-2,-,TRBV19,17,TRBD2,CARAVAGATLNTGELFF,TGTGCCAGAGCCGTAGCGGGGGCCACCTTGAACACCGGGGAGCTGTTTTTT
TRBJ2-7,-,TRBV30,11,-,CAWSVRYEQYF,TGTGCCTGGAGTGTGCGTTACGAGCAGTACTTC